Listed below are T cell receptor beta chains from one sample, sequenced in a study of vaccination and CD4 T cells after COVID-19. Their target antigens are unknown. Via MiXCR, TCRdb re-called the PCR reads, giving one row per CDR3 protein. The sample includes fewer than 15,000 distinct CDR3 sequences, 56% seen only once; the top ten take approximately 12%. Sequencing used CD4+ T cells from blood, cultured in vitro. Every receptor here comes from a human donor who had recovered from COVID-19. Both conserved end residues are part of each CDR3. A D gene is named only where the DNA matches it firmly. Clone size is stated in some rows and not others, as once, few, many or a class when expanded.

.	.	TRBV19	TRBJ1-1	CASSQTASMNTEAFF	TGTGCCAGTAGTCAAACAGCTAGTATGAACACTGAAGCTTTCTTT
.	.	TRBV30	TRBJ1-6	CAWSVSGDNSPLHF	TGTGCCTGGAGTGTATCAGGGGATAATTCACCCCTCCACTTT
.	.	TRBV6-5	TRBJ2-3	CASSYPPSTDTQYF	TGTGCCAGCAGTTACCCGCCCTCAACAGATACGCAGTATTTT
.	.	TRBV19	TRBJ2-5	CASSNDPSLGTQYF	TGTGCCAGTAGCAACGACCCGAGTCTAGGGACCCAGTACTTC
TRBD1	.	TRBV2	TRBJ1-2	CASSKGGQGEGYTF	TGTGCCAGCAGTAAGGGTGGGCAGGGGGAAGGCTACACCTTC
.	.	TRBV21-1	TRBJ1-3	CASSTPRDRGGDTIYF	TGTGCCAGCAGCACCCCCCGGGACCGAGGTGGGGACACCATATATTTT
.	.	TRBV6-1	TRBJ2-5	CASSDGQETQYF	TGTGCCAGCAGCGACGGTCAAGAGACCCAGTACTTC
TRBD2	.	TRBV4-2	TRBJ2-5	CASSQATGGPRETQYF	TGTGCCAGCAGCCAAGCAACGGGAGGGCCTCGGGAGACCCAGTACTTC
.	.	TRBV7-8	TRBJ1-2	CASSFRGTPVSGSGYTF	TGTGCCAGCAGCTTTCGCGGGACTCCGGTCTCCGGTAGCGGCTACACCTTC
.	.	TRBV20-1	TRBJ1-1	CSARELSVWMNTEAFF	TGCAGTGCTAGAGAACTATCTGTATGGATGAACACTGAAGCTTTCTTT
.	once	TRBV20-1	TRBJ2-7	CSASPRVRTYEQYF	TGCAGTGCTAGTCCCAGAGTTAGAACCTACGAGCAGTACTTC
TRBD1	.	TRBV20-1	TRBJ1-3	CGVPTGSGNTIYF	TGCGGTGTACCGACAGGGTCTGGAAACACCATATATTTT
.	few	TRBV7-2	TRBJ2-1	CASNKQRSSYNEQFF	TGTGCCAGCAACAAACAGCGGAGCTCCTACAATGAGCAGTTCTTC
.	.	TRBV6-1	TRBJ2-7	CASRGSGTYEQYF	TGTGCCAGCAGAGGATCAGGCACCTACGAGCAGTACTTC
.	.	TRBV2	TRBJ2-7	CASTPQGYEQYF	TGTGCCAGCACCCCCCAGGGTTACGAGCAGTACTTC
.	.	TRBV7-2	TRBJ2-7	CASSLVLGQRTYEQYF	TGTGCCAGCAGCTTAGTCTTAGGACAGCGAACCTACGAGCAGTACTTC
.	.	TRBV2	TRBJ1-5	CASSETPHGSNQPQHF	TGTGCCAGCAGTGAGACACCCCATGGCAGCAATCAGCCCCAGCATTTT
.	once	TRBV6-1	TRBJ2-1	CASRPWGPVNEQFF	TGTGCCAGCAGGCCTTGGGGCCCGGTCAATGAGCAGTTCTTC
.	.	TRBV10-3	TRBJ2-7	CAISELGTQNYEQYF	TGTGCCATCAGTGAGTTAGGGACACAGAACTACGAGCAGTACTTC